The next 6 T cell receptor beta chains were all read from a single sample in a study of T cell responses to AZD1222 COVID-19 vaccine (dated by TCRdb to the early 2020s). Libraries were constructed by the immunoSEQ multiplex PCR assay. TCRdb carries this immuneACCESS record with in-frame sequences only. Its versions omit some clonotypes, under half of them owing to an unresolved V gene in the studies checked, with the rest unexplained. This sample comprises 100,000 to 150,000 clones, more than 85% of them detected only once. The leading ten clones occupy under 3.5% of the sample. Read against the paper, the sample's time point label means: baseline before first vaccination. The material was peripheral blood, obtained on day 0 of AZD1222 vaccination. Receptors were obtained from an adult in good health.

J is TRBJ1-4 and V is TRBV11-2; TRBD1 aligns across 8 bases. V was pared by 4 bases and J by 7 bases, with 5 bases of the junction left unmatched. CDR1 is SGHAT, CDR2 FQNNGV, per germline. This CDR3 comprises 14 residues. This chain's CDR3 is CASSSGQGAEKLFF. The CDR3 DNA reads as TGTGCCAGCAGCTCCGGACAGGGAGCTGAAAAACTGTTTTTT.

The chain recombines TRBV28 with TRBJ1-1; 7 positions match TRBD1. The CDR3 covers 15 residues. Per germline, CDR1 MDHEN and CDR2 SYDVKM. V lost 7 bases and J lost 11; bases outside the gene matches: 19. The CDR3 DNA sequence: TGTGCCAGCACCACTCCCGGACAGGTTAGTGGTATGGCTTTCTTT. Residues: CASTTPGQVSGMAFF.

J is TRBJ1-5 and V is TRBV19; TRBD1 matches 10 bases. The V and J ends lost 3 bases and 6 bases, in that order; junction bases with no gene match: 5. The CDR3 runs to 15 residues. CDR1 and CDR2 from the germline V gene are LNHDA and SQIVND (reference sequence). CDR3 coding DNA: TGTGCCAGTAGTATCGACAGGGGGCTAGGTCAGCCCCAGCATTTT. This gives the protein CASSIDRGLGQPQHF.

This CDR3 is CASSQRQGRGYGYTF. DNA of the CDR3: TGTGCCAGCTCCCAACGTCAGGGGAGAGGCTATGGCTACACCTTC. The chain employs TRBV14 and TRBJ1-2, with a tentative D call TRBD1 (6 bases). The CDR3 spans 15 residues. CDR1 and CDR2 from the germline V gene are SGHDN and FVKESK. V was trimmed by 8 bases and J by 4 bases, leaving 20 bases between them.

V is TRBV4-3 and J is TRBJ1-2; D call uncertain. Germline V gene data show CDR1 as LGHNA and CDR2 as YSLEER. Trimming took 0 bases from V and 8 from J, leaving 13 bases between them. This CDR3 comprises 14 residues. The CDR3 sequence: CASSQDLAPMGYTF. The CDR3 nucleotides read TGCGCCAGCAGCCAAGATTTGGCCCCAATGGGCTACACCTTC.

V and J are TRBV6-5 and TRBJ1-1; D is perhaps TRBD1 (5 bases). The germline V gene encodes CDR1 MNHEY and CDR2 SVGAGI. V lost 6 bases to trimming and J lost 5 bases, with 16 bases between them. This CDR3 is built from 14 residues. The CDR3 protein is CASRKSQGGTEAFF. The CDR3, as DNA: TGTGCCAGCAGAAAAAGCCAGGGTGGGACTGAAGCTTTCTTT.